Below are 20 T cell receptor beta chains sequenced from a single sample in a study of blood T cells in healthy people across ages. The authors ran a second PCR of about 6 to 11 cycles using a sample-barcoded 5' primer and a J-beta primer mix. TCRdb recomputed calls from the 5' RACE reads with MiXCR, one row per CDR3 protein. The data contain 900,000 to 950,000 distinct CDR3 sequences, 25% to 30% of them singletons. A further study also used this sample, focusing on T cells of mothers and their children.

The material sequenced was blood. These receptors all stem from a woman aged 40 to 50 in good health.

The rearrangement joins TRBV14 to TRBJ1-1; D gene uncertain. Germline V gene lookup returns CDR1 SGHDN and CDR2 FVKESK. The CDR3 has 16 residues. V lost 1 base and J lost 0, with 12 bases in between. The CDR3 loop reads CASSQAGNRMNTEAFF. DNA for the CDR3: TGTGCCAGCAGCCAAGCGGGGAACCGCATGAACACTGAAGCTTTCTTT.

J is TRBJ1-4 and V is TRBV7-9, with D perhaps TRBD1 (5 bases). Germline V gene sequence: CDR1 SEHNR, CDR2 FQNEAQ (reference sequence). The CDR3 extends over 16 amino acids. V lost 2 bases and J 5 bases, leaving 15 bases between the germline ends. CDR3 bases: TGTGCCAGCAGCTTACGCTCGGGGCGAGGGAATGAAAAACTGTTTTTT. Translation gives CASSLRSGRGNEKLFF.

This clonotype showed up just a few times. The chain links TRBV6-2 or TRBV6-3 to TRBJ1-5, with 9 positions matching TRBD1. Germline V gives CDR1 MNHEY, CDR2 SVGEGT. The CDR3 sequence is 16 residues long. Trimming removed 6 bases from V and 4 bases from J; junction bases left unmatched: 10. In nucleotides, the CDR3 is TGTGCCAGCAGACGAAATCACAGGGGGCTGAATCAGCCCCAGCATTTT. It is translated as CASRRNHRGLNQPQHF.

This rearrangement joins TRBV28 to TRBJ2-7; the match to TRBD2 covers 7 bases. This CDR3 comprises 15 residues. Trimming removed 8 bases from V and 2 bases from J; junction bases left unmatched: 12. CDR1 and CDR2 (germline): MDHEN, SYDVKM. The CDR3 spells CASARSASGTYEQYF. For the CDR3, the DNA is TGTGCCAGCGCGAGGTCGGCTAGCGGAACCTACGAGCAGTACTTC.

This clonotype was detected many times. The rearrangement joins TRBV5-5 to TRBJ1-2; D gene ambiguous. Germline-derived CDR1 and CDR2 are SGHKS and YYEKEE (reference sequence). Trimming shortened V by 2 bases and J by 3 bases, and 5 bases separated the two germline ends. This CDR3 spans 12 amino acids. The DNA of the CDR3 is TGTGCCAGCAGCTTCCGGGACTATGGCTACACCTTC. This encodes CASSFRDYGYTF.

The V gene is TRBV20-1, the J gene TRBJ2-3, with 15 bases aligning to TRBD2. In germline, CDR1 is DFQATT, CDR2 SNEGSKA (reference sequence). The CDR3 is made up of 14 amino acids. The chain's CDR3 is CRGLAGGNTDTQYF. The DNA for the CDR3 is TGCAGGGGACTAGCGGGGGGCAACACAGATACGCAGTATTTT.

V is TRBV18 and J is TRBJ2-5; 7 bases match TRBD1. Trimming cost V 3 bases and J 2 bases; bases outside gene matches: 9. CDR1 KGHSH and CDR2 LQKENI come from the germline V gene. The CDR3 runs to 16 residues. As DNA, the CDR3 is TGTGCCAGCTCACCGCCGATTAGGGGGCAGCAAGAGACCCAGTACTTC. This gives the protein CASSPPIRGQQETQYF.

This clonotype appeared a few times. The rearrangement links TRBV20-1 to TRBJ1-1, with D tentatively TRBD1 (6 bases). The CDR3 is made up of 14 amino acids. CDR1 DFQATT and CDR2 SNEGSKA come from the germline V gene (reference sequence). V dropped 4 bases and J dropped 1 base, with 13 bases sitting between them. For the CDR3, the DNA is TGCAGTGCTACAGGGAGGGGGGGGAACACTGAAGCTTTCTTT. Its translation: CSATGRGGNTEAFF.

This clonotype came up a few times. The chain combines TRBV7-9 with TRBJ1-1; D remains unclear. Trimming stripped 5 bases from V and 6 bases from J, with 10 bases between. This CDR3 has 12 residues. Germline V gene sequence: CDR1 SEHNR, CDR2 FQNEAQ (reference sequence). For the CDR3, the DNA is TGTGCCAGCAGCCGAAGCCCGGCTGAAGCTTTCTTT. It yields the protein CASSRSPAEAFF.

This clonotype appeared many times. The gene calls are TRBV6-6 and TRBJ2-3, with D perhaps matching TRBD2 (5 bases). The V gene's germline CDR1 is MNHNY and CDR2 SVGAGI (reference sequence). V dropped 6 bases and J dropped 5 bases, with 18 bases sitting between them. This CDR3 contains 15 residues. The CDR3 region is CASSNDPSRGDTQYF. CDR3 sequence (DNA): TGTGCCAGCAGCAACGACCCTTCTCGGGGAGATACGCAGTATTTT.

This clonotype was seen more than once but under ten times. This may be a read error, as it is one base from a much larger clone. J is TRBJ2-1 and V is TRBV10-3, with 8 positions matching TRBD2. The CDR3 consists of 16 residues. Germline V CDR1 and CDR2: ENHRY, SYGVKD. Germline trimming cut 5 bases from V and 8 bases from J; bases unmatched to any gene: 14. CDR3 amino acids: CAISQNTGLGSDEQFF. CDR3 nucleotide sequence: TGTGCCATCAGTCAAAACACGGGACTAGGAAGCGATGAGCAGTTCTTC.

This clonotype was seen ten or more times. This chain uses TRBV20-1 with TRBJ2-5; D is ambiguous. The CDR3 is 12 residues long. Trimming cost V 2 bases and J 4 bases, with 8 bases left between them. From germline, CDR1 is DFQATT and CDR2 SNEGSKA (reference sequence). In DNA, the CDR3 is TGCAGTGCTAGAACGGTCTCAGAGACCCAGTACTTC. It specifies CSARTVSETQYF.

The chain uses TRBV10-3 and TRBJ1-2; D gene ambiguous. V lost 4 bases, J lost 3 bases, and 12 bases lay in between. The germline V gene encodes CDR1 ENHRY and CDR2 SYGVKD. The CDR3 covers 14 residues. DNA for the CDR3: TGTGCCATCAGTGCCGTTGTAACCGACTATGGCTACACCTTC. Its protein is CAISAVVTDYGYTF.

A note on this clonotype: The junction shows a germline mismatch at one end, possibly a read error. The chain recombines TRBV27 with TRBJ2-4; 8 bases are shared with TRBD1. The J call may be mistaken, given a closer DNA end match to TRBJ2-7. The V gene's germline CDR1 is MNHEY and CDR2 SMNVEV (reference sequence). This CDR3 has 14 amino acids. CDR3 amino acids: CAISLQGGGYEQYF. CDR3 coding DNA: TGTGCCATCAGTTTACAGGGGGGCGGATACGAGCAGTACTTC.

There are many counts of this clonotype. The chain is built from TRBV20-1 and TRBJ2-5; tentative D call: TRBD2 (5 bases). Looked up from germline, CDR1 is DFQATT and CDR2 is SNEGSKA (reference sequence). This CDR3 region has 14 residues. Between the trimmed V and J ends, which lost 1 base and 1 base, there was a span of 10 bases. As DNA, the CDR3 is TGCAGTGCTAGAGGAGTGGCGGGCCAAGAGACCCAGTACTTC. This encodes CSARGVAGQETQYF.

This clonotype was seen more than once but under ten times. A much more abundant neighbour one base away suggests this may be a read error. V gene TRBV18 combines with J gene TRBJ1-4, with D possibly being TRBD1 (6 bases). The germline V gene has CDR1 KGHSH and CDR2 LQKENI. CDR3 size: 17 residues. V lost 3 bases and J lost 1, with 15 bases in between. CDR3 DNA: TGTGCCAGCTCACCGATACCCGGACAGCAAACTAATGAAAAACTGTTTTTT. Protein product: CASSPIPGQQTNEKLFF.

This clonotype was counted between two and nine times. This may be a read error: a much more frequent sequence differs by one nucleotide. The chain uses TRBV7-2 and TRBJ2-3; TRBD2 might be the D (6 bases). The V gene lost 1 base and the J gene lost 8 bases, with 13 bases spanning the gap. The CDR3 length is 14 residues. CDR1 SGHTA and CDR2 FQGNSA come from the germline V gene. CDR3 sequence reads: CASSLGFEGGTQYF. The CDR3 DNA sequence: TGTGCCAGCAGCTTAGGTTTTGAGGGAGGTACGCAGTATTTT. The full variable domain, in which reference TRBV7-2 and TRBJ2-3 provide the parts outside the CDR3, is GAGVSQSPSNKVTEKGKDVELRCDPISGHTALYWYRQSLGQGLEFLIYFQGNSAPDKSGLPSDRFSAERTGGSVSTLTIQRTQQEDSAVYLCASSLGFEGGTQYFGPGTRLTVL.

This clonotype was observed a handful of times. The chain has TRBV28 and TRBJ2-6, with unresolved D. CDR1 and CDR2 from the germline V gene are MDHEN and SYDVKM. The CDR3 spans 16 residues. Trimming removed 2 bases from V and 0 bases from J, with 8 bases in between. CDR3 region: CASSLPQFSGANVLTF. In DNA, the CDR3 is TGTGCCAGCAGTTTACCCCAGTTCTCTGGGGCCAACGTCCTGACTTTC.

The chain has TRBV28 and TRBJ2-1, with 9 bases aligning to TRBD1. The germline CDR1 and CDR2 sequences are MDHEN and SYDVKM. J was trimmed by 6 bases and V by 3 bases; bases with no gene match: 6. The CDR3 totals 15 residues. CDR3 in DNA: TGTGCCAGCAGTTTCGAGACAGGGGGTCGCAATGAGCAGTTCTTC. It translates to CASSFETGGRNEQFF. The full variable domain, with the rest looked up from reference TRBV28 and TRBJ2-1, is DVKVTQSSRYLVKRTGEKVFLECVQDMDHENMFWYRQDPGLGLRLIYFSYDVKMKEKGDIPEGYSVSREKKERFSLILESASTNQTSMYLCASSFETGGRNEQFFGPGTRLTVL.

The J gene is TRBJ2-3, the V gene TRBV28, with a weak D call TRBD2 (6 bases). Germline lookup yields CDR1 MDHEN and CDR2 SYDVKM. The CDR3 spans 16 residues. Trimming shortened V by 1 base and J by 5 bases, and 16 bases separated the two germline ends. CDR3 DNA: TGTGCCAGCAGTTTATTAGCGGATCCCTTAGAAGATACGCAGTATTTT. Its translation: CASSLLADPLEDTQYF.